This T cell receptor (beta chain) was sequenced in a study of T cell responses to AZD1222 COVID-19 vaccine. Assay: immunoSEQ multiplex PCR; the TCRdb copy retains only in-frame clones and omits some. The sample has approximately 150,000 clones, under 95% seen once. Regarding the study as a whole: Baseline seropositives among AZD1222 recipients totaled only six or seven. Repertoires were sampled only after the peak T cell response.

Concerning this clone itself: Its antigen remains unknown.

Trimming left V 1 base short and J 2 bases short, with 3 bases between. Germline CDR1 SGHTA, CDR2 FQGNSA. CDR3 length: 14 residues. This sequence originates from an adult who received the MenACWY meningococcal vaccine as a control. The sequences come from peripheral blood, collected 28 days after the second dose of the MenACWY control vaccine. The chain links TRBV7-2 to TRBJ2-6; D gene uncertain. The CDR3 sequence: CASSLETGANVLTF. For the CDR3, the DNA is TGTGCCAGCAGCTTAGAGACTGGGGCCAACGTCCTGACTTTC.